This is a list of T cell receptor delta chains from one sample in a study of gamma-delta chains in newborns, infants, children. TCRdb used CATT to re-call clones from the reads. This table has 6,100 or so delta-chain clones, roughly 15% appearing once. Sample: blood, taken at baseline. These receptors all stem from a child who was a newborn, infant or young child, either healthy, febrile or measles-vaccinated (not recorded which). The CDR3 runs from the conserved cysteine through the conserved F or W. Fields, in order: V gene, J gene, clone size, D gene, CDR3 length, CDR3 protein, CDR3 DNA. A D gene is named only where the DNA matches it firmly. Rows give clone size only sometimes, using once, few, many, or a class for an expanded clone.

TRDV2	TRDJ1	medium-sized	TRDD3	16	CACDDMGIIYTDKLIF	TGTGCCTGTGACGACATGGGGATAATCTACACCGATAAACTCATCTTT
TRDV2	TRDJ1	medium-sized	TRDD3	13	CACDSWGIDKLIF	TGTGCCTGTGACTCCTGGGGGATCGACAAACTCATCTTT
TRDV2	TRDJ1	.	TRDD3	16	CASRPSYWGENDKLIF	TGTGCCTCAAGGCCTTCGTACTGGGGGGAGAACGATAAACTCATCTTT
TRDV2	TRDJ2	medium-sized	TRDD3	15	CACDGWGIRAAQLFF	TGTGCCTGTGACGGCTGGGGGATAAGGGCAGCACAACTCTTCTTT
TRDV1	TRDJ1	few	TRDD3	18	CALGIPVGTGGKGGKLIF	TGTGCTCTTGGTATACCAGTCGGAACTGGGGGAAAAGGAGGTAAACTCATCTTT
TRDV3	TRDJ1	medium-sized	.	12	CAVFPLTDKLIF	TGTGCCGTATTTCCTCTCACCGATAAACTCATCTTT
TRDV2	TRDJ1	.	.	14	CACDIVSGTDKLIF	TGTGCCTGTGACATCGTCAGCGGCACCGATAAACTCATCTTT
TRDV1	TRDJ1	few	TRDD3	21	CALGELVIPWGIRTYTDKLIF	TGTGCTCTTGGGGAACTAGTCATTCCCTGGGGGATACGAACGTACACCGATAAACTCATCTTT
TRDV2	TRDJ1	few	TRDD3	16	CACDNLQYWGIQKLIF	TGTGCCTGTGACAATTTGCAGTACTGGGGGATACAGAAACTCATCTTT
TRDV1	TRDJ2	medium-sized	TRDD3	22	CALGEPQDPYWGIEALTAQLFF	TGTGCTCTTGGGGAACCGCAGGACCCGTACTGGGGGATAGAGGCTTTGACAGCACAACTCTTCTTT
TRDV2	TRDJ1	medium-sized	.	17	CACDTVSKKGDRDKLIF	TGTGCCTGTGACACCGTTTCGAAGAAGGGAGATCGTGATAAACTCATCTTT
TRDV2	TRDJ3	medium-sized	.	18	CACDTGWGSAWDTRQMFF	TGTGCCTGTGACACCGGATGGGGGTCGGCCTGGGACACCCGACAGATGTTTTTC
TRDV1	TRDJ1	.	TRDD3	20	CALGVHLRVLLGDTFDKLIF	TGTGCTCTTGGGGTCCACCTACGTGTGTTACTGGGGGATACCTTCGATAAACTCATCTTT
TRDV2	TRDJ1	medium-sized	TRDD3	18	CACDYPGTGGKTTDKLIF	TGTGCCTGTGACTACCCAGGAACTGGGGGAAAGACCACCGATAAACTCATCTTT
TRAV29/DV5	TRDJ1	medium-sized	TRDD3	19	CAASGYAYLGDKYTDKLIF	TGTGCAGCAAGCGGCTATGCCTATTTGGGGGATAAGTACACCGATAAACTCATCTTT
TRDV2	TRDJ1	medium-sized	TRDD3	17	CACDILRPGGYTDKLIF	TGTGCCTGTGACATACTCCGACCTGGGGGATACACCGATAAACTCATCTTT
TRDV2	TRDJ1	medium-sized	.	19	CACDTGSGWGLMYTDKLIF	TGTGCCTGTGACACCGGTTCCGGCTGGGGACTTATGTACACCGATAAACTCATCTTT
TRDV2	TRDJ1	few	.	23	CACDTGILTSFLGILGYTDKLIF	TGTGCCTGTGACACCGGGATACTTACTTCCTTCCTGGGGATACTCGGGTACACCGATAAACTCATCTTT
TRDV1	TRDJ2	.	TRDD3	22	CALGVLKAGGFIRGALTAQLFF	TGTGCTCTTGGGGTCCTTAAAGCTGGGGGATTCATCAGGGGAGCTTTGACAGCACAACTCTTCTTT
TRDV2	TRDJ1	.	TRDD3	18	CACDSLVLGGPYTDKLIF	TGTGCCTGTGACTCCCTCGTACTGGGGGGCCCGTACACCGATAAACTCATCTTT
TRDV3	TRDJ1	few	.	13	CASRPPNLDKLIF	TGTGCCTCTAGACCACCCAATCTCGATAAACTCATCTTT
TRDV2	TRDJ3	medium-sized	.	17	CACDTVLSSWDTRQMFF	TGTGCCTGTGACACCGTACTGAGCTCCTGGGACACCCGACAGATGTTTTTC
TRDV1	TRDJ1	many	.	16	CALGSLKGLYTDKLIF	TGTGCTCTTGGGAGTCTTAAGGGGCTCTACACCGATAAACTCATCTTT
TRDV2	TRDJ1	few	TRDD3	15	CACVNLGGYTDKLIF	TGTGCCTGTGTCAACCTGGGGGGATACACCGATAAACTCATCTTT
TRDV2	TRDJ1	.	TRDD3	23	CACDTLKPDGGWGKEPYTDKLIF	TGTGCCTGTGACACCCTAAAACCGGACGGAGGGTGGGGGAAAGAACCCTACACCGATAAACTCATCTTT
TRDV2	TRDJ1	once	TRDD3	18	CACDVVLGDTLGTDKLIF	TGTGCCTGTGACGTCGTACTGGGGGATACGCTGGGGACCGATAAACTCATCTTT
TRDV1	TRDJ1	.	TRDD3	19	CALGELPTNVLGDTDKLIF	TGTGCTCTTGGGGAGCTTCCTACTAATGTACTGGGGGATACCGATAAACTCATCTTT
TRDV2	TRDJ1	few	.	20	CACDPLGSYGVGADTDKLIF	TGTGCCTGTGACCCCTTAGGATCCTACGGAGTGGGGGCTGACACCGATAAACTCATCTTT
TRDV1	TRDJ1	.	TRDD3	21	CALGALSPSCYWGAYTDKLIF	TGTGCTCTTGGGGCCCTCTCTCCCTCCTGCTACTGGGGGGCCTACACCGATAAACTCATCTTT
TRDV1	TRDJ1	large	TRDD3	22	CALGPPHFRDSLTGVYTDKLIF	TGTGCTCTTGGGCCACCCCACTTTCGCGATTCCTTGACTGGGGTTTACACCGATAAACTCATCTTT
TRDV1	TRDJ1	few	TRDD3	21	CALGELWAVWGYILYTDKLIF	TGTGCTCTTGGGGAACTTTGGGCTGTCTGGGGATACATATTGTACACCGATAAACTCATCTTT
TRDV3	TRDJ1	medium-sized	TRDD2	25	CAFNLPSYVPKLGDALPLGTDKLIF	TGTGCCTTTAATCTTCCTTCCTACGTACCTAAGCTCGGGGATGCCCTGCCCCTCGGCACCGATAAACTCATCTTT
TRDV1	TRDJ2	.	TRDD3	25	CALGEPGAGLSLLFSDWGKAAQLFF	TGTGCTCTTGGGGAACCTGGGGCGGGACTGTCACTTCTCTTCTCCGACTGGGGCAAAGCGGCACAACTCTTCTTT
TRDV2	TRDJ1	medium-sized	TRDD3	18	CACDSILGVRPNTDKLIF	TGTGCCTGTGACAGCATCCTGGGGGTCCGACCAAACACCGATAAACTCATCTTT
TRDV2	TRDJ1	few	TRDD3	18	CACDTVTGGYRVTDKLIF	TGTGCCTGTGACACTGTTACTGGGGGATACCGTGTCACCGATAAACTCATCTTT
TRDV2	TRDJ1	many	.	20	CACDFVTSAVNDPYTDKLIF	TGTGCCTGTGACTTCGTAACTTCCGCCGTGAACGACCCGTACACCGATAAACTCATCTTT
TRDV3	TRDJ1	medium-sized	TRDD3	19	CACLLPPGSWGTPPSGLIF	TGCGCGTGTCTGCTTCCCCCCGGGAGCTGGGGGACGCCTCCCTCCGGGCTCATCTTT
TRDV1	TRDJ1	.	TRDD3	20	CALGESPYAFTAGGRGKLIF	TGTGCTCTTGGGGAATCCCCTTACGCTTTTACGGCTGGGGGCAGAGGTAAACTCATCTTT
TRDV2	TRDJ1	medium-sized	TRDD3	21	CACDTVLPVGTRGIETDKLIF	TGTGCCTGTGACACCGTCCTACCCGTAGGGACCCGGGGGATAGAGACCGATAAACTCATCTTT
TRDV2	TRDJ1	few	.	24	CACDTVKGSGGMRSIRPYTDKLIF	TGTGCCTGTGACACCGTTAAGGGAAGTGGAGGGATGAGATCCATACGCCCATACACCGATAAACTCATCTTT
TRDV2	TRDJ1	.	TRDD3	20	CACDTVGPSRPGDTKTKLIF	TGTGCCTGTGACACCGTGGGACCTTCACGACCGGGGGATACGAAGACTAAACTCATCTTT
TRDV1	TRDJ1	medium-sized	TRDD3	18	CALADPLGIRVNTDKLIF	TGTGCTCTTGCAGACCCCCTGGGGATACGTGTGAACACCGATAAACTCATCTTT
TRDV1	TRDJ1	few	TRDD3	21	CALGEQRTRWGIRMYTDKLIF	TGTGCTCTTGGGGAACAACGAACCCGCTGGGGGATACGCATGTACACCGATAAACTCATCTTT
TRDV2	TRDJ1	medium-sized	TRDD3	18	CACERLGDLPQYTDKLIF	TGTGCCTGTGAACGACTGGGGGACCTACCCCAGTACACCGATAAACTCATCTTT
TRDV2	TRDJ3	medium-sized	TRDD3	19	CACDTAGGSLSWDTRQMFF	TGTGCCTGTGACACGGCTGGGGGATCGCTTTCCTGGGACACCCGACAGATGTTTTTC
TRDV2	TRDJ1	.	TRDD3	23	CACDTVRGPVLLGDLSYTDKLIF	TGTGCCTGCGACACCGTACGCGGTCCCGTCTTACTGGGGGATCTATCGTACACCGATAAACTCATCTTT
TRDV2	TRDJ1	many	TRDD3	19	CACDTVLGDTRAYTDKLIF	TGTGCCTGTGACACCGTACTGGGGGATACGCGGGCCTACACCGATAAACTCATCTTT
TRDV2	TRDJ1	medium-sized	.	17	CACDPLATGQPTDKLIF	TGTGCCTGTGACCCCCTCGCCACTGGGCAACCCACCGATAAACTCATCTTT
TRDV1	TRDJ1	.	.	20	CALGEPPFLPLGGYTDKLIF	TGTGCTCTTGGGGAACCCCCTTTCCTACCCCTTGGGGGATACACCGATAAACTCATCTTT
TRDV1	TRDJ1	few	.	21	CALGAFKSGVEGGLLLDKLIF	TGTGCTCTTGGGGCTTTTAAGTCCGGTGTCGAGGGGGGCCTCCTTCTGGATAAACTCATCTTT
TRDV1	TRDJ1	.	TRDD3	18	CALGGPQGPWGDTDKLIF	TGTGCTCTTGGGGGACCTCAAGGACCCTGGGGGGACACCGATAAACTCATCTTT
TRDV3	TRDJ1	medium-sized	.	14	CAFSLRTGLSPLIF	TGTGCCTTTAGCTTACGGACAGGCTTGTCTCCACTCATCTTT
TRDV2	TRDJ3	.	TRDD3	21	CACDTAQGDTRASWDTRQMFF	TGTGCCTGTGACACCGCTCAGGGGGATACGAGGGCCTCCTGGGACACCCGACAGATGTTTTTC
TRDV2	TRDJ1	many	TRDD3	22	CACDTVLLGDTHLGTNTDKLIF	TGTGCCTGTGACACCGTCTTACTGGGGGATACCCATCTGGGAACTAACACCGATAAACTCATCTTT
TRDV2	TRDJ1	medium-sized	TRDD3	20	CACDRVPNWGQKMNTDKLIF	TGTGCCTGTGACCGGGTCCCGAACTGGGGACAAAAGATGAACACCGATAAACTCATCTTT